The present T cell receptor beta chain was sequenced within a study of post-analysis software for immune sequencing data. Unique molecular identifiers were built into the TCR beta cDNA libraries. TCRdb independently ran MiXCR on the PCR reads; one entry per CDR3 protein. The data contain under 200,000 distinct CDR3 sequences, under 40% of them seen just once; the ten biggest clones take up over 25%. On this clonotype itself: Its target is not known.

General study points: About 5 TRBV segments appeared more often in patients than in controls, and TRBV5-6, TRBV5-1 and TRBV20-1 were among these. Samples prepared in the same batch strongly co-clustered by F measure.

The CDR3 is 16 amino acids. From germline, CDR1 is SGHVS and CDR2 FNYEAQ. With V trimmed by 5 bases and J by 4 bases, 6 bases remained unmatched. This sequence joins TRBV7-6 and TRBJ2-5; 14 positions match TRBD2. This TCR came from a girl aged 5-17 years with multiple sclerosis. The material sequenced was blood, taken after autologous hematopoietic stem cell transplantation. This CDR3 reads CASSLGLAGGVETQYF. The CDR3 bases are TGTGCCAGCAGCCTTGGACTAGCGGGAGGAGTAGAGACCCAGTACTTC.